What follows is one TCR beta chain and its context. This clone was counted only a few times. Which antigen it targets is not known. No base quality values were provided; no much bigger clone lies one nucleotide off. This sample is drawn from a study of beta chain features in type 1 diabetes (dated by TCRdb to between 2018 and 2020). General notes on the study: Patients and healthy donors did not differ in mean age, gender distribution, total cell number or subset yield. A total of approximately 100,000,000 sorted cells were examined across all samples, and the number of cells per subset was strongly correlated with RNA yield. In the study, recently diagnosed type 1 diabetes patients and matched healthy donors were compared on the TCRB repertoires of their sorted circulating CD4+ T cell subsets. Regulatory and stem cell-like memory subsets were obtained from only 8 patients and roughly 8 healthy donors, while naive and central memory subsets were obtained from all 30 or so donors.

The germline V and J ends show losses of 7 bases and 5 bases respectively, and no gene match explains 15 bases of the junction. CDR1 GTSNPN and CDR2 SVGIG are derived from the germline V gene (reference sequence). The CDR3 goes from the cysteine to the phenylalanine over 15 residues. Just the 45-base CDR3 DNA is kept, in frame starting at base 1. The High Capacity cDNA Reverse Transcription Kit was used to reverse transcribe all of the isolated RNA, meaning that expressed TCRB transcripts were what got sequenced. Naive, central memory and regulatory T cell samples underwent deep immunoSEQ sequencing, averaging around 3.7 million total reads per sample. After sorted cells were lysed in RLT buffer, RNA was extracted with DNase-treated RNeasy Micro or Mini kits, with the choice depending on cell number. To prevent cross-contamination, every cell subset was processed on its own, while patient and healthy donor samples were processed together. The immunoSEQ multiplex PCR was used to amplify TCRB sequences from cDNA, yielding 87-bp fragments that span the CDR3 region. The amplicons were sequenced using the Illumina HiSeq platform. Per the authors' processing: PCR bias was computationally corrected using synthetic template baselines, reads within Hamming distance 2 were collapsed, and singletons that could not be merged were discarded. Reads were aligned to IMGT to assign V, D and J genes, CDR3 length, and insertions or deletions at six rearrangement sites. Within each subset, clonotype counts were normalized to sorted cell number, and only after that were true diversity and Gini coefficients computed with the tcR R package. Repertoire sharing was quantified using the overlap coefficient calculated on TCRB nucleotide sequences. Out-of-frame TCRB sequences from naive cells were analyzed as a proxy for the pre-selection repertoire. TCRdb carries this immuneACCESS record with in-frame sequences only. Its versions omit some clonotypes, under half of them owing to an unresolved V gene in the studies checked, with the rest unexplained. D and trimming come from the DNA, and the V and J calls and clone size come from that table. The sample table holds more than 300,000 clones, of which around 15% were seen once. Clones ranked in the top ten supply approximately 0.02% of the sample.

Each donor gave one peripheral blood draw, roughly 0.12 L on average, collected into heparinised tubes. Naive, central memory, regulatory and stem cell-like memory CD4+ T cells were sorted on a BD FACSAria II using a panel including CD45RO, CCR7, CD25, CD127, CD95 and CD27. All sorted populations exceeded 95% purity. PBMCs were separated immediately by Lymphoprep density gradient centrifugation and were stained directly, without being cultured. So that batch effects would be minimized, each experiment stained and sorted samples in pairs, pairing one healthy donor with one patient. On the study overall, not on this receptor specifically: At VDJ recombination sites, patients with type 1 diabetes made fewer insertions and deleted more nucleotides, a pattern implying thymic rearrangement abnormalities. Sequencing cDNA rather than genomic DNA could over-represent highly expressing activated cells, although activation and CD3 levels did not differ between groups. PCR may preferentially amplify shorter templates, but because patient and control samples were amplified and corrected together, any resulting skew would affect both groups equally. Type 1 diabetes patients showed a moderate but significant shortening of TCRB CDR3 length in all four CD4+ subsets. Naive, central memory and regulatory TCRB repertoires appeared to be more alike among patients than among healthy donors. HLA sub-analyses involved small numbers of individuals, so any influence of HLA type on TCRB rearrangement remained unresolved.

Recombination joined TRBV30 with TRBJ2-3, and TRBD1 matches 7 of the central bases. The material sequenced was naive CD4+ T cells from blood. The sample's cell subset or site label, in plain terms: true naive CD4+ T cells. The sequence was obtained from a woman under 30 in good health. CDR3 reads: CASSTIGQAQDTQYF. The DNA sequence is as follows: TGTGCCTCATCGACAATCGGACAGGCCCAAGATACGCAGTATTTT.